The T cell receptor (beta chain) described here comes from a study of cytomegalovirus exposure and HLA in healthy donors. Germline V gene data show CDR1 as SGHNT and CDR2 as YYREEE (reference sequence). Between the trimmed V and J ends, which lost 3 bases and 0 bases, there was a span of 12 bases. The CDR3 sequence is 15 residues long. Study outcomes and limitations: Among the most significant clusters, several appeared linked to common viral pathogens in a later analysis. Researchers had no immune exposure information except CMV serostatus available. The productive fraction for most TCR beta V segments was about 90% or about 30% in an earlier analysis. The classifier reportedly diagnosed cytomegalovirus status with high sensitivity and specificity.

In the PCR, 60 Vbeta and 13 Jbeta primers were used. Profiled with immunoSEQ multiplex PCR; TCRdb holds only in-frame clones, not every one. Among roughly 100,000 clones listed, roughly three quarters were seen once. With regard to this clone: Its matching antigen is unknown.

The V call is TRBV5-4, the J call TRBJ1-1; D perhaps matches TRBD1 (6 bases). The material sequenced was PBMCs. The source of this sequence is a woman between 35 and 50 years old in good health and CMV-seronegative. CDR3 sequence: CASSSPGVMNTEAFF. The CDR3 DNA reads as TGTGCCAGCAGCTCACCAGGGGTGATGAACACTGAAGCTTTCTTT.